What follows are 24 T cell receptor beta chains derived from one specimen sequenced in a study of vaccination and CD4 T cells after COVID-19. Oncomine TCR Beta short-read sequencing was applied to DNA from cultured CD4+ T cells. TCRdb passed the PCR reads through MiXCR, listing each CDR3 protein once. The data hold several thousand distinct CDR3 sequences, with more than 50% observed a single time. Their antigens remain unidentified. Treatment in this sample: approximately 10-day PBMC culture with coronavirus spike peptide pools or control peptides (ViraFEST assay). Harvesting of the unexposed donor's CD4+ T cells predated the COVID-19 pandemic (2011-2018). Sequenced sample: CD4+ T cells from blood, cultured in vitro. Receptors were obtained from a human donor in good health.

V usage is TRBV20-1 and J usage is TRBJ2-3; 8 positions agree with TRBD1. The germline V gene encodes CDR1 DFQATT and CDR2 SNEGSKA (reference sequence). The V gene end was trimmed by 8 bases and the J gene end by 1 base; junction bases not matched to a gene: 8. The CDR3 consists of 14 residues. The CDR3 DNA is TGCAGTACCGGTCAGGGGGCAGGCACAGATACGCAGTATTTT. Amino acid sequence: CSTGQGAGTDTQYF.

This clonotype was found a few times. V is TRBV15 and J is TRBJ2-7, with D perhaps assigned TRBD1 or TRBD2 (5 bases each). The V end was cut by 3 bases, the J end by 2 bases, with 11 bases between. The CDR3 covers 14 residues. From germline, CDR1 is LNHNV and CDR2 YYDKDF (reference sequence). The DNA of the CDR3 is TGTGCCACCAGCAGGGCGGGCAGGGCCTACGAGCAGTACTTC. Translation: CATSRAGRAYEQYF.

The chain employs TRBV5-4 and TRBJ2-2; D is unclear. V was shortened by 2 bases and J by 4 bases, with 12 bases between the two germline ends. The CDR3 has 15 amino acids. CDR1 is SGHNT, CDR2 YYREEE, per germline (reference sequence). CDR3 sequence reads: CASSLEMKATGELFF. CDR3 in DNA: TGTGCCAGCAGCTTAGAGATGAAAGCCACCGGGGAGCTGTTTTTT.

A few counts support this clonotype. The junction differs from germline at one of its ends, possibly a read error. The chain recombines TRBV29-1 with TRBJ1-2; D is uncertain. Germline CDR1 is SQVTM and CDR2 is ANQGSEA. The CDR3 covers 13 residues. For the CDR3, the DNA is TGTAGCGTTCCGACGGCAGGAAACTATGGCTACACCTTC. It specifies CSVPTAGNYGYTF.

The chain uses TRBV15 and TRBJ2-2; 7 nucleotides agree with TRBD2. The V gene's germline CDR1 is LNHNV and CDR2 YYDKDF (reference sequence). The length of the CDR3 is 16 residues. The junction had 5 bases not matched to a gene; V was cut back by 0 bases and J by 4 bases. The CDR3 protein is CATSRDGIAGTGELFF. The CDR3 nucleotides read TGTGCCACCAGCAGAGATGGGATAGCGGGCACCGGGGAGCTGTTTTTT.

The chain joins TRBV7-8 to TRBJ2-3, with a possible D match to TRBD2 (6 bases). Trimming pared 3 bases from V and 6 bases from J, leaving 10 bases between. CDR1 and CDR2 from the germline V gene are SGHVS and FQNEAQ. The CDR3 covers 13 residues. CDR3 coding DNA: TGTGCCAGCAGCTTTGCGCTAGCGGATACGCAGTATTTT. Amino acids: CASSFALADTQYF.

V usage is TRBV6-1 and J usage is TRBJ2-2; no clear D. Germline values: CDR1 MNHNS, CDR2 SASEGT. CDR3 length equals 15 residues. V was shortened by 1 base and J by 0 bases, with 6 bases between the two germline ends. The CDR3 spells CASSEGTPNTGELFF. In DNA form, the CDR3 reads TGTGCCAGCAGTGAAGGAACCCCGAACACCGGGGAGCTGTTTTTT.

In regard to this clonotype: Compared with germline, one end of the junction differs, possibly owing to a read error. V gene TRBV6-5 combines with J gene TRBJ2-7; D uncertain. The CDR3 extends over 11 amino acids. Looked up from germline, CDR1 is MNHEY and CDR2 is SVGAGI. As DNA, the CDR3 is TGTGCCAGCAGTTACTCCAACGAGCAGTACTTC. Translating gives CASSYSNEQYF.

This sequence joins TRBV4-1 and TRBJ1-3; D gene ambiguous. The V end lost 0 bases, the J end lost 8 bases, and 8 bases lay between the germline ends. The CDR3 is made up of 13 amino acids. Per the germline V gene, CDR1 is MGHRA and CDR2 is YSYEKL. The CDR3 nucleotides read TGCGCCAGCAGCCAAGACCCCGGTGACACCATATATTTT. Translating it yields CASSQDPGDTIYF.

This chain links TRBV7-2 with TRBJ1-5; D is unclear. The V and J ends lost 5 bases and 0 bases respectively, with 8 bases between them. The CDR3 is made up of 14 amino acids. Germline CDR1 is SGHTA and CDR2 is FQGNSA. The CDR3 loop is CASSVGHSNQPQHF. The CDR3 bases are TGTGCCAGCAGCGTGGGTCATAGCAATCAGCCCCAGCATTTT.

This clonotype has just a few counts. This chain uses TRBV27 with TRBJ1-2, with a weak D call TRBD1 (5 bases). The length of the CDR3 is 15 residues. Germline assignment: CDR1 MNHEY and CDR2 SMNVEV (reference sequence). V was shortened by 0 bases and J by 5 bases, with 13 bases between the two germline ends. CDR3 in amino acids: CASSLSPGTVYGYTF. The DNA for the CDR3 is TGTGCCAGCAGTTTATCCCCTGGGACGGTTTATGGCTACACCTTC.

The CDR3, as DNA: TGTGCCAGTAAGGGGCCCCAAGGTGGATATGAGCAGTTCTTC. Residues: CASKGPQGGYEQFF. The chain is built from TRBV19 and TRBJ2-1, with D perhaps TRBD1 (5 bases). V dropped 7 bases and J dropped 8 bases, with 18 bases sitting between them. CDR3 length: 14 amino acids. From germline, CDR1 is LNHDA and CDR2 SQIVND (reference sequence).

The chain combines TRBV5-4 with TRBJ2-7; 10 nucleotides match TRBD2. CDR1 SGHNT and CDR2 YYREEE come from the germline V gene (reference sequence). The CDR3 is 17 amino acids. V lost 2 bases, J lost 6 bases, and 14 bases stayed unmatched. The DNA for the CDR3 is TGTGCCAGCAGCTTACCCCTAGCGGGAGTTATATCGGGCGAGCAGTACTTC. Amino acids: CASSLPLAGVISGEQYF.

V is TRBV12-3 or TRBV12-4 and J is TRBJ1-5; no definite D call. This CDR3 spans 15 amino acids. Trimming shortened V by 5 bases and J by 0 bases, and 11 bases separated the two germline ends. The CDR3 coding sequence is TGTGCCAGCAGTCAAACACATGGTAGCAATCAGCCCCAGCATTTT. Residues: CASSQTHGSNQPQHF.

The chain links TRBV20-1 to TRBJ2-5, with 7 nucleotides matching TRBD2. V was pared by 1 base and J by 0 bases, with 8 bases of the junction left unmatched. The CDR3 loop spans 16 amino acids. CDR1 and CDR2 from the germline V gene are DFQATT and SNEGSKA (reference sequence). CDR3 DNA sequence: TGCAGTGCTAGAGGGTTTTCGCGGGGGAACCAAGAGACCCAGTACTTC. Encoded protein: CSARGFSRGNQETQYF.

This chain connects TRBV10-3 to TRBJ1-6; TRBD1 matches 9 bases. Germline loops: CDR1 ENHRY, CDR2 SYGVKD. With V trimmed by 10 bases and J by 7 bases, 5 bases remained unmatched. The CDR3 has 13 amino acids. This CDR3 reads CATRTGENSPLHF. The CDR3 bases are TGTGCCACACGGACAGGGGAGAATTCACCCCTCCACTTT.

A single count supports this clonotype. The chain recombines TRBV6-2 or TRBV6-3 with TRBJ1-2; tentative D call: TRBD1 (5 bases). The CDR3 loop spans 13 amino acids. CDR1 and CDR2 from the germline V gene are MNHEY and SVGEGT. Trimming shortened V by 8 bases and J by 8 bases, and 18 bases separated the two germline ends. CDR3 region: CASADTHGWGYTF. The CDR3 nucleotides are TGTGCCAGCGCGGACACTCATGGCTGGGGCTACACCTTC.

This clonotype occurred a few times. CDR3 DNA: TGTGCCAGCAGCGAGATGGACGGGACTAGCGGGGGGAAGGAGACCCAGTACTTC. It specifies CASSEMDGTSGGKETQYF. The V call is TRBV6-2 or TRBV6-3, the J call TRBJ2-5; 15 bases match TRBD2. Germline CDR1 reads MNHEY; CDR2 reads SVGEGT. The CDR3 extends over 18 amino acids. J was trimmed by 5 bases and V by 6 bases; bases with no gene match: 13.

This clonotype appeared a few times. J is TRBJ2-7 and V is TRBV5-1, with 16 bases that match TRBD2. The CDR3 is made up of 16 amino acids. V shed 4 bases, J shed 4 bases, and the junction held 5 bases outside the gene matches. Germline CDR1 reads SGHRS; CDR2 reads YFSETQ. CDR3 protein: CASSQKGLAGGYEQYF. The CDR3 DNA reads as TGCGCCAGCAGCCAGAAGGGACTAGCGGGAGGGTACGAGCAGTACTTC.

This clonotype has just a few counts. The chain is built from TRBV7-2 and TRBJ1-2, with D perhaps TRBD1 (6 bases). V lost 5 bases to trimming and J lost 8 bases, with 12 bases between them. CDR3 size: 12 residues. Germline-derived CDR1 and CDR2 are SGHTA and FQGNSA. CDR3 coding DNA: TGTGCCAGCAGCCCGACAGGAGGCGGCTACACCTTC. It yields the protein CASSPTGGGYTF.

The chain is built from TRBV6-4 and TRBJ1-1; D is possibly TRBD1 (5 bases). Trimming removed 2 bases at V and 5 bases at J, with 9 bases between. Germline values: CDR1 MRHNA, CDR2 SNTAGT. The CDR3 spans 13 residues. The CDR3, as DNA: TGTGCCAGCAGTGACAGGGGTGTGACTGAAGCTTTCTTT. Its translation: CASSDRGVTEAFF.

J is TRBJ2-3 and V is TRBV19; 9 bases line up with TRBD2. Trimming cost V 1 base and J 2 bases; bases outside gene matches: 4. The CDR3 has 16 residues. The germline gives CDR1 LNHDA, CDR2 SQIVND (reference sequence). CDR3 sequence: CASSIVAGDPTDTQYF. CDR3 bases: TGTGCCAGTAGTATAGTAGCGGGGGACCCCACAGATACGCAGTATTTT.

This clonotype was recorded a few times. The chain is built from TRBV7-2 and TRBJ1-1, with D possibly TRBD1 on 5 matching bases. The CDR3 length is 15 residues. CDR1 and CDR2 from the germline V gene are SGHTA and FQGNSA. V was cut by 4 bases and J by 4 bases, with 16 bases left in between. The CDR3 reads CASSSRDGRGTEAFF. The CDR3 nucleotides are TGTGCCAGCAGCTCCAGGGACGGGAGGGGCACTGAAGCTTTCTTT.

The chain is built from TRBV4-1 and TRBJ2-3; 9 bases agree with TRBD1. The germline CDR1 and CDR2 sequences are MGHRA and YSYEKL. J was trimmed by 5 bases and V by 4 bases; bases with no gene match: 7. This CDR3 region has 15 residues. DNA of the CDR3: TGCGCCAGCAGCCGCATGACAGGGGGATTAGATACGCAGTATTTT. Its translation is CASSRMTGGLDTQYF.